This record looks at one TCR beta chain sequence and its context. V was cut by 4 bases and J by 0 bases, with 9 bases left in between. The CDR3 length is 14 residues. Germline assignment: CDR1 SGDLS and CDR2 YYNGEE. This specimen comes from a study of blood T cell repertoires in COVID-19. Study-level information: Acute-phase and convalescent COVID-19 samples originated in the United States, Italy and Spain.

Profiled with immunoSEQ multiplex PCR; TCRdb holds only in-frame clones, not every one. The sample carries around 110,000 clones, just over 85% recorded once. The chain combines TRBV9 with TRBJ2-3; no definite D call. What was sequenced was peripheral blood. This sequence originates from a middle-aged man with acute or convalescent COVID-19. The CDR3 here is CASSPSPSTDTQYF. The DNA of the CDR3 is TGTGCCAGCAGCCCGTCCCCTAGCACAGATACGCAGTATTTT.